The 20 T cell receptor beta chains in this list originate from one sample, sequenced in a study of identical twins. TCRdb used MiXCR to reprocess the 5' RACE reads, holding one entry per CDR3 protein. The profile shows 400,000 to 500,000 distinct CDR3 sequences, 14% of them singletons. These data also featured in a second study, about yellow fever vaccine responses in identical twins.

The source material was CD4+ T cells sorted from blood. These receptors came from a woman under 30 in good health.

In its sample, this clonotype was seen a few times. V is TRBV28 and J is TRBJ2-7, with D possibly TRBD1 on 8 matching bases. The CDR3 consists of 16 residues. The germline V and J ends were trimmed by 5 bases and 7 bases, with 24 bases remaining between them. Germline loops: CDR1 MDHEN, CDR2 SYDVKM. The DNA for the CDR3 is TGTGCCAGCAGTCCATGGGAGGGGCAGGGGGCGCGGGAGCAGTACTTC. It codes for CASSPWEGQGAREQYF. The full variable domain, with the rest looked up from reference TRBV28 and TRBJ2-7, is DVKVTQSSRYLVKRTGEKVFLECVQDMDHENMFWYRQDPGLGLRLIYFSYDVKMKEKGDIPEGYSVSREKKERFSLILESASTNQTSMYLCASSPWEGQGAREQYFGPGTRLTVT.

The CDR3 here is CSVFPSTNEQFF. Here the CDR3 DNA reads TGCAGCGTTTTCCCTAGCACCAATGAGCAGTTCTTC. V gene TRBV29-1 combines with J gene TRBJ2-1; D may be TRBD2 (5 bases). CDR3 length: 12 residues. The germline CDR1 and CDR2 sequences are SQVTM and ANQGSEA. Between the trimmed V and J ends, which lost 5 bases and 6 bases, there was a span of 11 bases.

This clonotype was seen more than once but under ten times. The chain joins TRBV20-1 to TRBJ2-5; 9 nucleotides align to TRBD1. With 5 bases clipped from V and 4 bases from J, the junction kept 8 bases outside the gene matches. Germline V gene sequence: CDR1 DFQATT, CDR2 SNEGSKA (reference sequence). There are 14 residues in the CDR3. The chain's CDR3 is CSAPATGGGETQYF. CDR3 DNA: TGCAGTGCTCCGGCGACAGGGGGGGGAGAGACCCAGTACTTC.

The sample holds a few counts of this clonotype. The rearrangement uses TRBV30 and TRBJ2-5, with D possibly being TRBD1 or TRBD2 (5 bases each). V was shortened by 0 bases and J by 2 bases, with 13 bases between the two germline ends. Germline-derived CDR1 and CDR2 are GTSNPN and SVGIG (reference sequence). The CDR3 runs 15 residues. The CDR3 nucleotides read TGTGCCTGGAGTGTAAGGGACGGAGCGCAAGAGACCCAGTACTTC. Translated: CAWSVRDGAQETQYF.

The chain combines TRBV5-1 with TRBJ2-1; the D is unclear. V was shortened by 0 bases and J by 7 bases, with 11 bases between the two germline ends. This CDR3 has 14 amino acids. CDR1 is SGHRS, CDR2 YFSETQ, per germline. The CDR3 is CASSLAGVSNEQFF. For the CDR3, the DNA is TGCGCCAGCAGCTTGGCCGGAGTAAGTAATGAGCAGTTCTTC. The variable domain in full, with the rest retrieved from reference TRBV5-1 and TRBJ2-1, is KAGVTQTPRYLIKTRGQQVTLSCSPISGHRSVSWYQQTPGQGLQFLFEYFSETQRNKGNFPGRFSGRQFSNSRSEMNVSTLELGDSALYLCASSLAGVSNEQFFGPGTRLTVL.

There are a few counts of this clonotype. The J gene is TRBJ2-3, the V gene TRBV6-1; D assignment may be TRBD1 or TRBD2 (5 bases each). This CDR3 has 14 residues. Germline V lookup: CDR1 MNHNS, CDR2 SASEGT. V gave up 6 bases and J gave up 5 bases, with 15 bases separating them. CDR3: CASSTGTLEDTQYF. In DNA, the CDR3 is TGTGCCAGCAGCACCGGGACCCTTGAAGATACGCAGTATTTT.

This clonotype appeared a few times. The chain has TRBV11-2 and TRBJ2-7, with 9 bases matching TRBD2. The CDR3 consists of 16 residues. Per germline, CDR1 SGHAT and CDR2 FQNNGV. V was clipped by 5 bases and J by 1 base; unmatched bases: 9. In nucleotides, the CDR3 is TGTGCCAGCAGCGAAACCCCTAGCGGGGTTTCCTACGAGCAGTACTTC. Translating gives CASSETPSGVSYEQYF. Together with reference TRBV11-2 and TRBJ2-7, the CDR3 gives the full variable domain: EAGVAQSPRYKIIEKRQSVAFWCNPISGHATLYWYQQILGQGPKLLIQFQNNGVVDDSQLPKDRFSAERLKGVDSTLKIQPAKLEDSAVYLCASSETPSGVSYEQYFGPGTRLTVT.

The chain carries TRBV20-1 and TRBJ2-3, with 11 nucleotides matching TRBD2. This CDR3 region has 17 residues. Germline V gives CDR1 DFQATT, CDR2 SNEGSKA (reference sequence). CDR3 sequence: CCARTLAGGTSTDTQYF. The CDR3 DNA follows: TGCTGCGCTAGAACCCTAGCGGGGGGAACTAGCACAGATACGCAGTATTTT.

This clonotype was seen a handful of times. The chain has TRBV5-6 and TRBJ2-7; 10 bases map to TRBD1. V gave up 1 base and J gave up 0 bases; unmatched junction bases: 4. This CDR3 has 16 residues. Germline V gene data show CDR1 as SGHDT and CDR2 as YYEEEE. CDR3 nucleotide sequence: TGTGCCAGCAGCTTGAGAGGGACAGGGGCCTCCTACGAGCAGTACTTC. Encoded protein: CASSLRGTGASYEQYF.

The rearrangement joins TRBV5-1 to TRBJ2-1; 9 bases match TRBD2. The CDR3 is made up of 20 amino acids. The V gene end was trimmed by 0 bases and the J gene end by 0 bases; junction bases not matched to a gene: 13. Germline-derived CDR1 and CDR2 are SGHRS and YFSETQ. CDR3 sequence (DNA): TGCGCCAGCAGCTTGGGCAGATCGAGACTAGCGGAGAGCTCCTACAATGAGCAGTTCTTC. Translation gives CASSLGRSRLAESSYNEQFF.

The chain uses TRBV7-9 and TRBJ2-7; 9 positions match TRBD1. From germline, CDR1 is SEHNR and CDR2 FQNEAQ (reference sequence). The V gene end was trimmed by 0 bases and the J gene end by 5 bases; junction bases not matched to a gene: 2. CDR3 length: 14 residues. This CDR3 reads CASSLARDRDEQYF. The CDR3 DNA sequence: TGTGCCAGCAGCTTAGCCCGGGACAGGGACGAGCAGTACTTC.

The chain combines TRBV12-3 or TRBV12-4 with TRBJ1-3, with 8 bases identical to TRBD1. The CDR3 sequence is 14 residues long. V was clipped by 5 bases and J by 4 bases; unmatched bases: 4. The CDR3 DNA sequence: TGTGCCAGCAGTATGGACAGGGCCGGAAACACCATATATTTT. This codes for CASSMDRAGNTIYF.

This clonotype showed up just a few times. V usage is TRBV7-2 and J usage is TRBJ2-3, with 9 bases identical to TRBD2. The CDR3 is 15 residues long. The J segment lost 5 bases and the V segment lost 3 bases, leaving 6 bases of the junction unmatched. The germline V gene encodes CDR1 SGHTA and CDR2 FQGNSA. DNA for the CDR3: TGTGCCAGCAGCTTGAGCGGGGGGCCTTTAGATACGCAGTATTTT. This sequence encodes CASSLSGGPLDTQYF.

This clonotype was seen a handful of times. V and J are TRBV12-3 or TRBV12-4 and TRBJ2-5; TRBD2 aligns across 10 bases. Trimming took 8 bases from V and 5 from J; bases not matched to a gene: 8. CDR3 length: 14 amino acids. CDR3: CASRRAGGPETQYF. The DNA for the CDR3 is TGTGCCAGCCGAAGAGCGGGGGGGCCGGAGACCCAGTACTTC.

This clonotype was detected a few times. This rearrangement joins TRBV6-5 to TRBJ1-4; D unresolved. The V and J ends lost 3 bases and 5 bases respectively, with 16 bases between them. Germline CDR1 is MNHEY and CDR2 is SVGAGI. The CDR3 has 16 amino acids. Here the CDR3 reads CASSYKDRELNEKLFF. Here the CDR3 DNA reads TGTGCCAGCAGTTATAAAGACCGAGAGCTCAATGAAAAACTGTTTTTT.

In its sample, this clonotype was seen a few times. This chain joins TRBV12-3 or TRBV12-4 and TRBJ1-5; TRBD1 is a possible D gene (6 bases). V lost 6 bases and J 3 bases, leaving 9 bases between the germline ends. The CDR3 is 13 amino acids. The chain's CDR3 is CASRGTLNQPQHF. The CDR3 DNA reads TGTGCCAGCAGGGGGACACTCAATCAGCCCCAGCATTTT.

The rearrangement links TRBV2 to TRBJ1-2, with 7 bases fitting TRBD1. J lost 5 bases, V lost 6 bases, and 6 bases had no gene match. Germline lookup yields CDR1 SNHLY and CDR2 FYNNEI. CDR3 length: 13 amino acids. The CDR3 nucleotides read TGTGCCAGCAGCCAACAGGGGCGTTATGGCTACACCTTC. It yields the protein CASSQQGRYGYTF.

This clonotype has ten or more counts. For the CDR3, the DNA is TGCAGCGTTCAGGGTAAGGGGAGTTCCTACAATGAGCAGTTCTTC. Amino acids: CSVQGKGSSYNEQFF. The chain links TRBV29-1 to TRBJ2-1; the D call may be TRBD1 or TRBD2 (5 bases each). CDR3 size: 15 residues. The V gene's germline CDR1 is SQVTM and CDR2 ANQGSEA. V lost 5 bases to trimming and J lost 1 base, with 15 bases between them.

V gene TRBV2 combines with J gene TRBJ2-3; weak D call: TRBD2 (7 bases). Between the trimmed V and J ends, which lost 7 bases and 0 bases, there was a span of 17 bases. The CDR3 runs 16 residues. Germline V gene lookup returns CDR1 SNHLY and CDR2 FYNNEI. The CDR3 is CASKKMGGASTDTQYF. The CDR3 nucleotides read TGTGCCAGCAAAAAAATGGGGGGGGCTAGCACAGATACGCAGTATTTT.

This clonotype was counted a few times. This chain connects TRBV28 to TRBJ1-2; 9 nucleotides line up with TRBD1. In germline, CDR1 is MDHEN, CDR2 SYDVKM. The CDR3 is 17 amino acids. J was trimmed by 10 bases and V by 4 bases; bases with no gene match: 19. DNA for the CDR3: TGTGCCAGCAGTTCCCCGGGACAGGGCTCCTTTACTGTCGTCTACACCTTC. This translates into CASSSPGQGSFTVVYTF.